The 23 T cell receptor beta chains presented below share a single source sample, sequenced in a study of blood T cell repertoires in COVID-19. Data came from immunoSEQ multiplex PCR; TCRdb stores just in-frame clones and leaves some out. The sample has around 99,000 clones, approximately 82% seen once; the top ten hold 7% to 9%. Sequencing was done on a sample of peripheral blood. Every receptor here comes from a woman aged 80 or over with active or convalescent COVID-19.

The CDR3 sequence is CASSPSGTSGSYEQYF. The CDR3 DNA follows: TGTGCCAGCTCACCCTCCGGGACTAGCGGTTCCTACGAGCAGTACTTC. This chain links TRBV18 with TRBJ2-7, with 11 bases identical to TRBD2. Trimming cost V 3 bases and J 1 base; bases outside gene matches: 5. CDR3 length equals 16 residues. CDR1 is KGHSH, CDR2 LQKENI, per germline.

This chain joins TRBV6-5 and TRBJ1-3; TRBD1 matches 8 bases. In germline, CDR1 is MNHEY, CDR2 SVGAGI. After removal of 6 bases from V and 4 bases from J, the junction contained 2 bases not matched to a gene. The CDR3 contains 13 residues. The CDR3 here is CASRTGAGNTIYF. In DNA form, the CDR3 reads TGTGCCAGCAGGACAGGGGCAGGAAACACCATATATTTT.

This chain connects TRBV7-8 to TRBJ1-1; D unresolved. The CDR3 runs to 14 residues. V dropped 2 bases and J dropped 1 base, with 8 bases sitting between them. From germline, CDR1 is SGHVS and CDR2 FQNEAQ. The CDR3 is CASSLYQANTEAFF. The CDR3 coding sequence is TGTGCCAGCAGCTTATACCAAGCGAACACTGAAGCTTTCTTT. Full variable domain (missing parts from reference TRBV7-8 and TRBJ1-1): GAGVSQSPRYKVAKRGQDVALRCDPISGHVSLFWYQQALGQGPEFLTYFQNEAQLDKSGLPSDRFFAERPEGSVSTLKIQRTQQEDSAVYLCASSLYQANTEAFFGQGTRLTVV.

This chain connects TRBV7-9 to TRBJ1-2; 8 bases are a match to TRBD1. The CDR3 has 13 amino acids. Germline values: CDR1 SEHNR, CDR2 FQNEAQ (reference sequence). The V segment lost 4 bases and the J segment 8 bases; nucleotides outside the gene matches: 6. DNA of the CDR3: TGTGCCAGCAGCTCCAGGGGGCGAGGGGGCTACACCTTC. Protein product: CASSSRGRGGYTF.

The chain employs TRBV24-1 and TRBJ2-1; no firm D call. The CDR3 is 14 amino acids. Germline lookup yields CDR1 KGHDR and CDR2 SFDVKD. Trimming cost V 6 bases and J 7 bases, with 15 bases left between them. The CDR3 loop reads CATSMLSSGNEQFF. CDR3 nucleotide sequence: TGTGCCACCAGTATGCTTTCCTCCGGGAATGAGCAGTTCTTC.

This sequence joins TRBV6-1 and TRBJ2-5, with 8 bases aligning to TRBD2. Per germline, CDR1 MNHNS and CDR2 SASEGT. V trimming: 2 bases; J trimming: 3 bases; junction bases outside the gene matches: 2. The CDR3 consists of 14 residues. The CDR3 DNA sequence: TGTGCCAGCAGTGAACATAGCGGGAAAGAGACCCAGTACTTC. This encodes CASSEHSGKETQYF.

This chain uses TRBV7-8 with TRBJ1-2; TRBD1 matches at 9 bases. CDR1 is SGHVS, CDR2 FQNEAQ, per germline. Unmatched junction bases numbered 6, after V lost 5 bases and J lost 5 bases. This CDR3 has 14 amino acids. The DNA for the CDR3 is TGTGCCAGCAGCCCTGGAGACAGGGGGTATGGCTACACCTTC. Translated, it gives CASSPGDRGYGYTF.

This chain joins TRBV4-1 and TRBJ2-3, with a possible D match to TRBD2 (5 bases). V gave up 0 bases and J gave up 2 bases, with 12 bases separating them. Germline CDR1 and CDR2: MGHRA and YSYEKL. The CDR3 covers 16 residues. The CDR3 reads CASSQERGLDTDTQYF. In DNA, the CDR3 is TGCGCCAGCAGCCAAGAGAGAGGACTCGACACAGATACGCAGTATTTT.

In its sample, this clone was seen once. This sequence joins TRBV19 and TRBJ1-2; TRBD1 aligns across 7 bases. The CDR3 is made up of 13 amino acids. CDR1 is LNHDA, CDR2 SQIVND, per germline (reference sequence). After removal of 3 bases from V and 8 bases from J, the junction contained 6 bases not matched to a gene. The CDR3 region has the DNA TGTGCCAGTAGTATTCACAGGGGTTTCGGCTACACCTTC. This encodes CASSIHRGFGYTF.

The J gene is TRBJ2-1, the V gene TRBV3-1 (or the pseudogene TRBV3-2), with 7 bases aligning to TRBD2. V gave up 2 bases and J gave up 0 bases; unmatched junction bases: 4. CDR1 is LGHDT and CDR2 is YNNKEL in the germline V gene (reference sequence). There are 16 residues in the CDR3. Here the CDR3 reads CASSQLSGGSYNEQFF. The CDR3 DNA follows: TGTGCCAGCAGCCAATTATCGGGGGGCTCCTACAATGAGCAGTTCTTC.

The genes are TRBV9 and TRBJ2-2; 9 bases agree with TRBD1. In germline, CDR1 is SGDLS, CDR2 YYNGEE. The CDR3 spans 16 residues. J was trimmed by 0 bases and V by 4 bases; bases with no gene match: 4. The CDR3 here is CASSFRQGANTGELFF. The DNA for the CDR3 is TGTGCCAGCAGCTTTCGACAGGGGGCGAACACCGGGGAGCTGTTTTTT.

The rearrangement links TRBV7-9 to TRBJ1-1, with no clear D. Trimming removed 1 base from V and 4 bases from J, with 16 bases in between. Germline-derived CDR1 and CDR2 are SEHNR and FQNEAQ (reference sequence). The CDR3 length is 16 residues. CDR3 sequence: CASSLGGRSEGTEAFF. The CDR3 DNA reads TGTGCCAGCAGCTTAGGTGGTCGGTCCGAGGGCACTGAAGCTTTCTTT.

This clone was observed a handful of times. This chain uses TRBV4-1 with TRBJ1-2; D is ambiguous. Germline V gene lookup returns CDR1 MGHRA and CDR2 YSYEKL. The CDR3 is 17 amino acids. Trimming removed 2 bases at V and 3 bases at J, with 19 bases between. CDR3 protein: CASSQFHRRRADYGYTF. The CDR3 DNA reads as TGCGCCAGCAGCCAATTCCACCGAAGGAGGGCTGACTATGGCTACACCTTC.

The rearrangement joins TRBV28 to TRBJ1-1, with TRBD1 as a possible D gene (5 bases). There are 11 residues in the CDR3. V was trimmed by 3 bases and J by 12 bases, leaving 11 bases between them. Germline CDR1 MDHEN, CDR2 SYDVKM. CDR3 region: CASSLAGKTFF. CDR3 bases: TGTGCCAGCAGTTTGGCAGGGAAAACTTTCTTT. The variable domain in full, with the rest retrieved from reference TRBV28 and TRBJ1-1, is DVKVTQSSRYLVKRTGEKVFLECVQDMDHENMFWYRQDPGLGLRLIYFSYDVKMKEKGDIPEGYSVSREKKERFSLILESASTNQTSMYLCASSLAGKTFFGQGTRLTVV.

The CDR3 DNA is TGTGCCAGCAGTTACTTAAATACAGGGGGTGGAAACACCATATATTTT. It yields the protein CASSYLNTGGGNTIYF. The chain links TRBV6-6 to TRBJ1-3, with TRBD1 matching over 8 bases. Germline V gene lookup returns CDR1 MNHNY and CDR2 SVGAGI (reference sequence). The trim removed 1 base at V and 3 bases at J, leaving 5 bases unmatched. The CDR3 covers 16 residues.

V is TRBV6-4 and J is TRBJ2-7, with 8 bases lining up with TRBD1. The germline CDR1 and CDR2 sequences are MRHNA and SNTAGT. Trimming took 6 bases from V and 1 from J; bases not matched to a gene: 5. The CDR3 extends over 14 amino acids. In nucleotides, the CDR3 is TGTGCCAGCAGACCAGGGGGCGGGTCCTACGAGCAGTACTTC. Translated: CASRPGGGSYEQYF.

This chain connects TRBV2 to TRBJ1-4; 7 bases align to TRBD1. From germline, CDR1 is SNHLY and CDR2 FYNNEI. There are 14 residues in the CDR3. V dropped 4 bases and J dropped 13; count of bases not matched to a gene: 12. The CDR3, as DNA: TGTGCCAGCAGTGCATTGGGACAGCCCCCAGTACTGTTTTTT. It specifies CASSALGQPPVLFF.

The J gene is TRBJ2-2, the V gene TRBV11-3; weak D call: TRBD2 (5 bases). The CDR3 sequence is 12 residues long. Germline-derived CDR1 and CDR2 are SGHNT and YENEEA. The ends were cut back, 8 bases at V and 6 bases at J, with 10 bases in the middle. The CDR3 region is CASQRSSGELFF. DNA for the CDR3: TGTGCCAGCCAGCGGAGCTCCGGGGAGCTGTTTTTT.

The rearrangement links TRBV24-1 to TRBJ1-2, with D perhaps TRBD1 (5 bases). The CDR3 runs 15 residues. V was pared by 7 bases and J by 1 base, with 15 bases between. Germline CDR1 and CDR2: KGHDR and SFDVKD. DNA for the CDR3: TGTGCCACCAGGGGTGACAGAACAAATAACTATGGCTACACCTTC. This codes for CATRGDRTNNYGYTF.

V usage is TRBV19 and J usage is TRBJ2-5, with 8 bases aligning to TRBD2. This CDR3 has 17 amino acids. Trimming took 5 bases from V and 0 from J; bases not matched to a gene: 11. The germline V gene has CDR1 LNHDA and CDR2 SQIVND (reference sequence). CDR3 in DNA: TGTGCCAGTAGTGGAGAACTAGCGGCCTCGTACCAAGAGACCCAGTACTTC. Its protein is CASSGELAASYQETQYF.

The chain has TRBV5-1 and TRBJ2-7; TRBD2 aligns across 7 bases. Per the germline V gene, CDR1 is SGHRS and CDR2 is YFSETQ. V lost 3 bases to trimming and J lost 4 bases; unmatched junction nucleotides: 10. This CDR3 has 15 residues. CDR3 amino acids: CASSSSSGRRYEQYF. CDR3 in DNA: TGCGCCAGCAGCTCTTCTAGCGGAAGGAGGTACGAGCAGTACTTC. The whole variable domain, filled in from reference TRBV5-1 and TRBJ2-7, reads KAGVTQTPRYLIKTRGQQVTLSCSPISGHRSVSWYQQTPGQGLQFLFEYFSETQRNKGNFPGRFSGRQFSNSRSEMNVSTLELGDSALYLCASSSSSGRRYEQYFGPGTRLTVT.

The chain combines TRBV18 with TRBJ2-1; TRBD1 agrees at 7 bases. The ends lost 0 bases at V and 5 bases at J; junction bases unmatched: 4. Looked up from germline, CDR1 is KGHSH and CDR2 is LQKENI. CDR3 size: 15 residues. Here the CDR3 reads CASSPPGTENNEQFF. In DNA form, the CDR3 reads TGTGCCAGCTCACCACCTGGGACAGAGAACAATGAGCAGTTCTTC.

V is TRBV9 and J is TRBJ1-4, with D tentatively TRBD1 (5 bases). From germline, CDR1 is SGDLS and CDR2 YYNGEE. The ends were cut back, 3 bases at V and 6 bases at J, with 15 bases in the middle. This CDR3 contains 15 residues. CDR3 loop: CASSGGTLAHEKLFF. DNA of the CDR3: TGTGCCAGCAGCGGAGGGACTCTAGCCCATGAAAAACTGTTTTTT.